This T cell receptor (beta chain) was found in a study of T cells in Graves' hyperthyroidism and ophthalmopathy. This clonotype was detected ten times or more. Its cognate antigen is unknown. Findings and limits, study-wide: Among clonotypes expanded in thyroid above 0.001, most were also found in blood. Ophthalmopathy prediction by the model preceded onset by a median approximately 5.9 months.

Amplification of TCR beta CDR3 regions used RNA as the template. A first-round RT-PCR of the TCR CDR3 used the HTBI primer set. MiXCR, run by TCRdb on the multiplex PCR reads, gives a single entry per CDR3 protein. Altogether approximately 400,000 distinct CDR3 sequences are present, approximately 15% being singletons, with the ten largest covering around a quarter. CDR1 is LGHDT, CDR2 YNNKEL, per germline (reference sequence). The CDR3 has 16 amino acids. With V trimmed by 4 bases and J by 4 bases, 7 bases remained unmatched. Thyroid ultrasound, orbital computed tomography, clinical symptoms, and serum thyroxine and TRAb underpinned diagnoses. Fresh peripheral blood, 10 ml, was the source of the PBMCs.

Material: blood. The sequence was obtained from a woman between 18 and 30 years old with Graves' hyperthyroidism that later progressed to Graves' ophthalmopathy. The chain has TRBV3-1 and TRBJ1-4; 9 bases line up with TRBD1. DNA for the CDR3: TGTGCCAGCAGCCCCACCACAGGGGGCCTTAATGAAAAACTGTTTTTT. It translates to CASSPTTGGLNEKLFF.